This T cell receptor (beta chain) was recovered during a study of neurological immune-mediated disorders. Regarding time point: longitudinal time-point 3. Source material was 2 million unsorted PBMCs, stored at -80 °C in RNAlater. TCRdb re-analysed the 5' RACE reads in MiXCR, keeping a single row per CDR3 protein. The sample lists some 80,000 distinct CDR3 sequences; about 4.5% were seen once. Germline loops: CDR1 SEHNR, CDR2 FQNEAQ (reference sequence). The CDR3 sequence is 16 residues long. V lost 1 base to trimming and J lost 2 bases; unmatched junction nucleotides: 8. Study-wide findings and caveats: The absence of any CDR3 amino acid sequence shared by expanded clones across subjects suggests that repertoires were private in all groups. HTLV-1-associated myelopathy had the most TCR clonal expansion, whereas multiple sclerosis had the least (lower than in healthy controls).

This clonotype was recorded at least ten times. What it binds is unknown. The receptor was isolated from a woman in her fifties or sixties with multiple sclerosis. The gene calls are TRBV7-9 and TRBJ2-7, with TRBD2 matching 7 bases. The sample consisted of PBMCs. CDR3 coding DNA: TGTGCCAGCAGCTTAGGTCCCGGGACTACCCCCTACGAGCAGTACTTC. Translation gives CASSLGPGTTPYEQYF.